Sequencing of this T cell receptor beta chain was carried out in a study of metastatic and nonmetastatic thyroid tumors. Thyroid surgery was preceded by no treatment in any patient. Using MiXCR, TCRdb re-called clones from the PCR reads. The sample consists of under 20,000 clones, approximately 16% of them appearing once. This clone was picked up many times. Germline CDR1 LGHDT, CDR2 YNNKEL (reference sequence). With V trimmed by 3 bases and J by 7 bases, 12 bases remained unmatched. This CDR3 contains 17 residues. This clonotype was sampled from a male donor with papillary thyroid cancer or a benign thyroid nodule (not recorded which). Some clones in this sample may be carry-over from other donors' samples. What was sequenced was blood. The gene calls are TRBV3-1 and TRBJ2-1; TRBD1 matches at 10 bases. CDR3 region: CASSHLGQGVNVNEQFF. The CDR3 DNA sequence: TGTGCCAGCAGCCATCTAGGACAGGGGGTTAATGTTAATGAGCAGTTCTTC.